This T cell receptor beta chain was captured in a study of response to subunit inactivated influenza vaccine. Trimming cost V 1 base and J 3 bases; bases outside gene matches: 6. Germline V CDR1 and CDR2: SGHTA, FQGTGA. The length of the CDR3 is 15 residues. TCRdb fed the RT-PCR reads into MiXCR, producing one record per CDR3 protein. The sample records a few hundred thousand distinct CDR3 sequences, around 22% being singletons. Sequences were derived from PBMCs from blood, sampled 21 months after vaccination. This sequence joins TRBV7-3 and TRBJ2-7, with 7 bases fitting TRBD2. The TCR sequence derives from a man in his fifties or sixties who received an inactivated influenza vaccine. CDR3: CASSLMGGLNYEQYF. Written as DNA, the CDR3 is TGTGCCAGCAGCTTAATGGGAGGGCTTAACTACGAGCAGTACTTC.